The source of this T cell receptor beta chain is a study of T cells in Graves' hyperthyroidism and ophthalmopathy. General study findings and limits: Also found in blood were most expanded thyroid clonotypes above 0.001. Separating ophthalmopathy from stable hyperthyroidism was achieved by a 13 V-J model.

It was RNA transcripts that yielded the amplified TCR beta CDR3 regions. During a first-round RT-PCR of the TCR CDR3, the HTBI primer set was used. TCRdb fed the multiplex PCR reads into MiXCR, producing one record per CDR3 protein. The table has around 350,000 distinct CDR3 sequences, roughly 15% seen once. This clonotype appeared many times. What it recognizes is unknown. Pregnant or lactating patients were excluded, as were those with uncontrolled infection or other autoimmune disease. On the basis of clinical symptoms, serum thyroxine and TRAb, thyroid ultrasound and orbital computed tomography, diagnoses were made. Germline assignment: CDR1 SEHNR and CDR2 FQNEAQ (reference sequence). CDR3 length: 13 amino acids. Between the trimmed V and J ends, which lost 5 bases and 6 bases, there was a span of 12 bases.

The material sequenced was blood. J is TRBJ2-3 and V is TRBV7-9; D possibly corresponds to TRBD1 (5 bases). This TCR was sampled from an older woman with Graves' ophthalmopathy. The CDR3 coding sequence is TGTGCCAGCAGCCCTACAAGGGGCGATACGCAGTATTTT. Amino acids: CASSPTRGDTQYF.